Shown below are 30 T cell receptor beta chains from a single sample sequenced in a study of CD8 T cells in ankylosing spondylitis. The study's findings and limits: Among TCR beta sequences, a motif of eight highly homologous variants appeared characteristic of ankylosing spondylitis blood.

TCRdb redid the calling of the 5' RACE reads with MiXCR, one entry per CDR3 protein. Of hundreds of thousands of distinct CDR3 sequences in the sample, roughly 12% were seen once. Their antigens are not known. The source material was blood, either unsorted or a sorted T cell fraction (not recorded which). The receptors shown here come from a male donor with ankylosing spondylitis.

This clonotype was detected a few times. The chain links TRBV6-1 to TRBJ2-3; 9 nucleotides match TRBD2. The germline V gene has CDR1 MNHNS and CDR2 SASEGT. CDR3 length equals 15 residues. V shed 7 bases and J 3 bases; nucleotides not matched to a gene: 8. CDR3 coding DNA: TGTGCCAGCAAACTCTTAGCGGGGGAAACAGATACGCAGTATTTT. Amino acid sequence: CASKLLAGETDTQYF.

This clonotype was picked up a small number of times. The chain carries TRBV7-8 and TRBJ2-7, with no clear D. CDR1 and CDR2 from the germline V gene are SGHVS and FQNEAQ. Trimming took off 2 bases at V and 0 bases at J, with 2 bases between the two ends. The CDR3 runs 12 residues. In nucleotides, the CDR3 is TGTGCCAGCAGCTTATTCTCCTACGAGCAGTACGTC. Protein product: CASSLFSYEQYV.

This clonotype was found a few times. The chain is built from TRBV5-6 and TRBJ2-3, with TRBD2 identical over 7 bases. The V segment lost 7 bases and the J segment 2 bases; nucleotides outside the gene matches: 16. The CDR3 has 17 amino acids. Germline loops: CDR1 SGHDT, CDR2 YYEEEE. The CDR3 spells CASVGRPNTWDTDTQYF. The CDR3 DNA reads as TGTGCCAGCGTCGGGAGGCCTAATACTTGGGACACAGATACGCAGTATTTT.

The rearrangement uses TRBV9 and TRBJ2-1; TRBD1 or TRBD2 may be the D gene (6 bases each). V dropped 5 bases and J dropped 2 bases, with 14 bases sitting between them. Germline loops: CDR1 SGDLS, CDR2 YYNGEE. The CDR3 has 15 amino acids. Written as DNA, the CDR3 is TGTGCCAGCAGTCGGAGGGGGGAGACCTACAATGAGCAGTTCTTC. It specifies CASSRRGETYNEQFF.

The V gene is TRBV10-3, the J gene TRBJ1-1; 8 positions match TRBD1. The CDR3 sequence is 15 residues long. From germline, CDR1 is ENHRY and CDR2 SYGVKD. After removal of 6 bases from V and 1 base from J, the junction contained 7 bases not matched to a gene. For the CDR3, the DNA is TGTGCCATCAGCCGGACAGGGTTTGGGAACACTGAAGCTTTCTTT. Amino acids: CAISRTGFGNTEAFF.

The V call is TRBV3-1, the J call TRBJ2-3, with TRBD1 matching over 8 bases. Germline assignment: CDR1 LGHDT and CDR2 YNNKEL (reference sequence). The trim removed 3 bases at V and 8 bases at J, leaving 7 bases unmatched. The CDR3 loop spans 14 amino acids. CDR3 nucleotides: TGTGCCAGCAGCCAGTCGGCCCAGGGGGCTACGCAGTATTTT. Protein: CASSQSAQGATQYF.

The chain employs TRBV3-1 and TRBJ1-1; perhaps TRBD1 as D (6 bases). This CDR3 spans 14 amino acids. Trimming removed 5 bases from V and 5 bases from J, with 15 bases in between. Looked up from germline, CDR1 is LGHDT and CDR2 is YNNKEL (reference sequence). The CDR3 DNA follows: TGTGCCAGCAGCGAAAGGGGGGCAGGTACTGAAGCTTTCTTT. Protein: CASSERGAGTEAFF.

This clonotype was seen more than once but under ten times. The DNA for the CDR3 is TGTGCCAGCATAAGCGGGAGCCCCTACGAGCAGTACGTC. It translates to CASISGSPYEQYV. The chain has TRBV12-3 or TRBV12-4 and TRBJ2-7, with 8 bases fitting TRBD2. The trim removed 7 bases at V and 2 bases at J, leaving 4 bases unmatched. The CDR3 totals 13 residues.

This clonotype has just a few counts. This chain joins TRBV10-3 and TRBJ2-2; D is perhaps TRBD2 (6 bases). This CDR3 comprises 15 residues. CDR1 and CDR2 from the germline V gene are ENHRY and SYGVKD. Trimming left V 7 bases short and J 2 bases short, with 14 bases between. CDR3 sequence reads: CAITGGGTNTGELFF. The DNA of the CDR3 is TGTGCCATCACCGGGGGAGGAACCAACACCGGGGAGCTGTTTTTT.

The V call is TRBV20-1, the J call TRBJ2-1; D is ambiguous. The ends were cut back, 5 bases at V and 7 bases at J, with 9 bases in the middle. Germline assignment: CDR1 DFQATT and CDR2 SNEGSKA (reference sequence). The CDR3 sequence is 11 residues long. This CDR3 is CSAPDWNEQFF. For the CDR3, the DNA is TGCAGTGCTCCAGACTGGAATGAGCAGTTCTTC.

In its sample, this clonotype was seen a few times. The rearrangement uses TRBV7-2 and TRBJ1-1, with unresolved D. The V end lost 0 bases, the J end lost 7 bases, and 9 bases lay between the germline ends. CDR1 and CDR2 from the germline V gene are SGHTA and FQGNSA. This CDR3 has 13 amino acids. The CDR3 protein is CASSLARFSEAFF. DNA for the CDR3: TGTGCCAGCAGCTTAGCGCGGTTCAGTGAAGCTTTCTTT.

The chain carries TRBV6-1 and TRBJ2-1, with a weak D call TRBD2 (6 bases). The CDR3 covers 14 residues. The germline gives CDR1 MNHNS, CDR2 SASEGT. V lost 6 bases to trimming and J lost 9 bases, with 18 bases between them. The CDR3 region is CASSSAGPEAEQFF. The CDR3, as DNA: TGTGCCAGCAGCTCAGCGGGTCCAGAGGCTGAGCAGTTCTTC.

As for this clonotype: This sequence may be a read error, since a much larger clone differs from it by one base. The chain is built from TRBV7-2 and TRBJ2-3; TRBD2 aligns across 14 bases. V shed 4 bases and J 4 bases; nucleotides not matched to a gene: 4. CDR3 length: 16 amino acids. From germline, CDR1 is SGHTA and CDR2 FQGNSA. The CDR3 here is CASSSGLAGAADTQYF. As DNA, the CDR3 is TGTGCCAGCAGCTCGGGACTAGCGGGAGCGGCAGATACGCAGTATTTT.

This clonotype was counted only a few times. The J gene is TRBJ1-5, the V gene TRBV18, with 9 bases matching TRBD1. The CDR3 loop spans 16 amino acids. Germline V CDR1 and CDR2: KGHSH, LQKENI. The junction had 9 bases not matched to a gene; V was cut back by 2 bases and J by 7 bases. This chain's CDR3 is CASSPMGQGVGQPQHF. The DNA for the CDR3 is TGTGCCAGCTCACCAATGGGACAGGGTGTGGGGCAGCCCCAGCATTTT.

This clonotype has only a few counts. The CDR3 reads CSVLKAQASSTDTQYF. CDR3 bases: TGCAGCGTGTTGAAGGCTCAGGCCTCTAGCACAGATACGCAGTATTTT. The chain uses TRBV29-1 and TRBJ2-3; D not certain. Trimming stripped 6 bases from V and 0 bases from J, with 19 bases between. The CDR3 totals 16 residues. Per the germline V gene, CDR1 is SQVTM and CDR2 is ANQGSEA.

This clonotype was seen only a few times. DNA of the CDR3: TGCGCCAGCAGCCCTCTTAGATGGGCAGACAACACTGAAGCTTTCTTT. It codes for CASSPLRWADNTEAFF. V usage is TRBV4-1 and J usage is TRBJ1-1; D not resolved. Germline V gives CDR1 MGHRA, CDR2 YSYEKL. The CDR3 consists of 16 residues. Trimming pared 4 bases from V and 2 bases from J, leaving 17 bases between.

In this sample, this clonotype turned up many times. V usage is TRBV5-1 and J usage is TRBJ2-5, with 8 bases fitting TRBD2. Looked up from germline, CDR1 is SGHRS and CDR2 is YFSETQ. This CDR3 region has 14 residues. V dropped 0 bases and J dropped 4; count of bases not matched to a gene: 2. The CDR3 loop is CASSLEAGAETQYF. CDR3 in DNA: TGCGCCAGCAGCTTGGAAGCGGGAGCAGAGACCCAGTACTTC.

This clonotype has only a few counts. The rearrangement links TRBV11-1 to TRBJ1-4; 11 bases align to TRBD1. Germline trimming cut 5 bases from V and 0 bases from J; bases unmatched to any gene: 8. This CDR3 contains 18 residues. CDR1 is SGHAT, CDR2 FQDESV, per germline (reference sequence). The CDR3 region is CASSTGQGETATNEKLFF. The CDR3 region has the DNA TGTGCCAGCAGCACGGGACAGGGGGAAACAGCAACTAATGAAAAACTGTTTTTT.

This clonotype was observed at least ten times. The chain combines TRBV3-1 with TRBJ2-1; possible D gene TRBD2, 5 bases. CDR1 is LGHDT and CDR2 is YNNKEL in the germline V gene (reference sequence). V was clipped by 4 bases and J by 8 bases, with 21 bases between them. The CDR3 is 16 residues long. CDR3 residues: CASSRQAGVGSHEQFF. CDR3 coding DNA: TGTGCCAGCAGCCGTCAGGCCGGGGTAGGGAGCCATGAGCAGTTCTTC.

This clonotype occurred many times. The CDR3 DNA is TGCAGTGCTCTACATGGGGTCGGCGAGACCCAGTACTTC. It translates to CSALHGVGETQYF. The rearrangement joins TRBV20-1 to TRBJ2-5, with D hard to call. The ends were cut back, 5 bases at V and 5 bases at J, with 15 bases in the middle. This CDR3 region has 13 residues. Germline CDR1 DFQATT, CDR2 SNEGSKA (reference sequence).

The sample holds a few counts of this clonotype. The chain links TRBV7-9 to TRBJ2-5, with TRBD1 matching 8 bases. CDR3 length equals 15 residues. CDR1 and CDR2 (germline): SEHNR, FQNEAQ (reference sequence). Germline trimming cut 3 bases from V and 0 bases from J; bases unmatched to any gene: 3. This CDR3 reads CASSFDRGYQETQYF. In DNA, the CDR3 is TGTGCCAGCAGCTTCGACAGGGGATACCAAGAGACCCAGTACTTC.

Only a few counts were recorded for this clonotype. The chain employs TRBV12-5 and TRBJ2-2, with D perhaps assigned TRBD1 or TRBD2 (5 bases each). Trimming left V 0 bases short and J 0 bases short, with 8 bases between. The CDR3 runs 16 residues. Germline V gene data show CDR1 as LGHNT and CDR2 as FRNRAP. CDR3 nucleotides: TGTGCTAGTGGTTTGGTAAAGGGACCGAACACCGGGGAGCTGTTTTTT. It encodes CASGLVKGPNTGELFF.

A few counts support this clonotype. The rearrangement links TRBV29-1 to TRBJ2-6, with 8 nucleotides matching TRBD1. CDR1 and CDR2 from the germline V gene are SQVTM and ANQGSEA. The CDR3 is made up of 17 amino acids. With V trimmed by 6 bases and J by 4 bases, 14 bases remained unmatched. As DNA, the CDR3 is TGCAGCGTCCCCTTCCGGCAGGGGGCACAAGGGGCCAACGTCCTGACTTTC. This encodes CSVPFRQGAQGANVLTF.

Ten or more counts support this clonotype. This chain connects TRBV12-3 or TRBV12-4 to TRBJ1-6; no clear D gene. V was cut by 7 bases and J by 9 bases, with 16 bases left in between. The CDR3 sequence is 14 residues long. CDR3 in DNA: TGTGCCAGCACCGGACCCCATCTCGGTTCACCCCTCCACTTT. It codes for CASTGPHLGSPLHF.

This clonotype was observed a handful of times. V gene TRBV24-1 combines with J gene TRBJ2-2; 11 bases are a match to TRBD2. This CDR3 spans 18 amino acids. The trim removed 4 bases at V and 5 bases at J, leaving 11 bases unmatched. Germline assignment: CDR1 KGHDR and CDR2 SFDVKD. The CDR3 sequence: CATSDQTSGKARTGELFF. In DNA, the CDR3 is TGTGCCACCAGTGACCAGACTAGCGGGAAAGCCAGGACCGGGGAGCTGTTTTTT.

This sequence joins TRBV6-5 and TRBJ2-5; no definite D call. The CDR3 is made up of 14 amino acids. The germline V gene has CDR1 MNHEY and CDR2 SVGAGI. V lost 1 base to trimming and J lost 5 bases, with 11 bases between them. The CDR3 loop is CASSYWAGIETQYF. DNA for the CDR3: TGTGCCAGCAGTTACTGGGCTGGTATCGAGACCCAGTACTTC.

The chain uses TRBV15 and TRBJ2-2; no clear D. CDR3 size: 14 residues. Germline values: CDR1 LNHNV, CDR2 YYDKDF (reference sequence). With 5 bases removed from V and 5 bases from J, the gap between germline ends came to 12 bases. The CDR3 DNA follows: TGTGCCACCAGCCTCGACGGGCCGACCGGGGAGCTGTTTTTT. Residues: CATSLDGPTGELFF.

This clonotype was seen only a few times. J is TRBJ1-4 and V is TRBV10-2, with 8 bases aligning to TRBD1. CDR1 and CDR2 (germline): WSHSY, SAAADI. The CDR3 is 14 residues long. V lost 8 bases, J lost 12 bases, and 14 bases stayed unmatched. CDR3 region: CASRGGTGASELFF. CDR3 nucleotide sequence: TGCGCCAGCCGAGGGGGGACAGGCGCTTCAGAACTGTTTTTT.

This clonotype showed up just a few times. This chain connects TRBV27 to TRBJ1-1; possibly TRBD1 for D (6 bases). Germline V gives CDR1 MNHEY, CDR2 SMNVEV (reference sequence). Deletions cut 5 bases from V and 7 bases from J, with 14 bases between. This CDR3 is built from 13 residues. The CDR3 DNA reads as TGTGCCAGCAGTGCCTGGACAGAGGGTGAAGCTTTCTTT. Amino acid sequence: CASSAWTEGEAFF.

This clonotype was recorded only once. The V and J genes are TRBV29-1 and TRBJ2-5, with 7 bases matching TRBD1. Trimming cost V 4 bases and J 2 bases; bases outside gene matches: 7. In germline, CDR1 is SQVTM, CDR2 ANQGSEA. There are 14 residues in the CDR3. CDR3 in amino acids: CSVANQGVQETQYF. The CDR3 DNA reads TGCAGCGTTGCCAATCAGGGGGTTCAAGAGACCCAGTACTTC.